This TCR beta chain appears in the sequencing data of a study of blood T cell repertoires in COVID-19. About the research overall: The United States, Italy and Spain provided the acute and convalescent COVID-19 samples.

The V end was cut by 2 bases, the J end by 4 bases, with 8 bases between. From germline, CDR1 is LNHDA and CDR2 SQIVND (reference sequence). CDR3 length equals 14 residues. Per the authors' pipeline: Amplification from reference gene primers served as the basis for estimated nucleated cell counts. The method was immunoSEQ multiplex PCR; TCRdb's version includes in-frame clones alone and lacks a portion of them. Clone size and the V and J calls come from that table; the DNA yielded D and trimming. The sample holds approximately 380,000 clones, approximately 93% seen once. Enrolled through a virtual design, the participants were between roughly 18 and 100 years of age and came from about two dozen US areas. Exposed enrollees had met someone with a PCR-confirmed or clinician-diagnosed COVID-19 case at some point within the 2 weeks before study entry.

This TCR derives from a woman between 40 and 55 years old who had been exposed to COVID-19. The chain is built from TRBV19 and TRBJ2-2, with a weak D call TRBD1 (5 bases). The sequenced material came from PBMCs or T cells enriched from blood (not recorded which). This chain's CDR3 is CASSITGATGELFF. The CDR3 DNA follows: TGTGCCAGTAGTATAACAGGTGCCACCGGGGAGCTGTTTTTT.